This is a list of T cell receptor beta chains from one sample in a study of post-analysis software for immune sequencing data. One entry per CDR3 protein, called by TCRdb with MiXCR from the PCR reads. The table shows roughly 600,000 distinct CDR3 sequences, with roughly 40% occurring only once. The sequenced material came from blood. The receptors derive from a girl between 10 and 17 years old with multiple sclerosis. Each CDR3 is given with its conserved first and last residue. Fields, in order: J gene, clone size, V gene, D gene, CDR3 DNA, CDR3 protein. The D gene is left open where the match is weak. The size field is filled for only some rows; it gives once, few, many or a size class.

j_gene: TRBJ2-3; abundance: NA; v_gene: TRBV5-1; d_gene: NA; CDR3nt: TGCGCCAGCAGCAGATACCGGGGCACAGATACGCAGTATTTT; CDR3aa: CASSRYRGTDTQYF
j_gene: TRBJ2-7; abundance: few; v_gene: TRBV5-5; d_gene: NA; CDR3nt: TGTGCCAGCAGCCAAGGTAGCGGCGGGGGCCTCTACGAGCAGTACTTC; CDR3aa: CASSQGSGGGLYEQYF
j_gene: TRBJ2-5; abundance: NA; v_gene: TRBV6-5; d_gene: TRBD2; CDR3nt: TGTGCCAGCACCGACGGGGGGGAGAAGACCCAGTACTTC; CDR3aa: CASTDGGEKTQYF
j_gene: TRBJ2-4; abundance: NA; v_gene: TRBV4-1; d_gene: TRBD1; CDR3nt: TGCGCCAGCAGCCAAGTGGACAGGGGAGGGGGACTAGCCAAAAACATTCAGTACTTC; CDR3aa: CASSQVDRGGGLAKNIQYF
j_gene: TRBJ2-2; abundance: NA; v_gene: TRBV7-3; d_gene: NA; CDR3nt: TGTGCCAGCAGCCTCACTAGGGCGGGGACCGGGGAGCTGTTTTTT; CDR3aa: CASSLTRAGTGELFF
j_gene: TRBJ2-6; abundance: NA; v_gene: TRBV27; d_gene: NA; CDR3nt: TGTGCCAGCAGTTTAATCCAGCTTACTGGGGCCAACGTCCTGACTTTC; CDR3aa: CASSLIQLTGANVLTF
j_gene: TRBJ2-1; abundance: NA; v_gene: TRBV27; d_gene: TRBD2; CDR3nt: TGTGCCAGCAGTTTATCAGTGCGGGGGAACAATGAGCAGTTCTTC; CDR3aa: CASSLSVRGNNEQFF
j_gene: TRBJ2-7; abundance: few; v_gene: TRBV10-2; d_gene: NA; CDR3nt: TGCGCCAGCAGGCACGTAGGACTTGACTACGAGCAGTACTTC; CDR3aa: CASRHVGLDYEQYF
j_gene: TRBJ2-7; abundance: NA; v_gene: TRBV27; d_gene: NA; CDR3nt: TGTGCCAGCAGTTTATCAGGATCTCGAGAGCAGTACTTC; CDR3aa: CASSLSGSREQYF
j_gene: TRBJ1-1; abundance: once; v_gene: TRBV29-1; d_gene: NA; CDR3nt: TGCAGCGTTGTGGGGACGGTGAACACTGAAGCTTTCTTT; CDR3aa: CSVVGTVNTEAFF
j_gene: TRBJ1-2; abundance: few; v_gene: TRBV12-3/TRBV12-4; d_gene: NA; CDR3nt: TGTGCCACCGCCTACGTCCAGGGAGGATACACCTTC; CDR3aa: CATAYVQGGYTF
j_gene: TRBJ2-1; abundance: NA; v_gene: TRBV7-8; d_gene: NA; CDR3nt: TGTGCCAGCAGCTTCGAAAGGGGGGGGCAGTTCTTC; CDR3aa: CASSFERGGQFF
j_gene: TRBJ2-7; abundance: NA; v_gene: TRBV7-9; d_gene: TRBD2; CDR3nt: TGTGCCAGCAGCCCCAGGGAGGGGCTGGGCTACGAGCAGTACTTC; CDR3aa: CASSPREGLGYEQYF
j_gene: TRBJ2-2; abundance: few; v_gene: TRBV20-1; d_gene: NA; CDR3nt: TGCAGTGCTATTGGGACAACGAACACCGGGGAGCTGTTTTTT; CDR3aa: CSAIGTTNTGELFF
j_gene: TRBJ2-7; abundance: few; v_gene: TRBV6-6; d_gene: TRBD1; CDR3nt: TGTGCCAGCAGTTACTCAGTTGGCAGGGGGCTTTACGAGCAGTACTTC; CDR3aa: CASSYSVGRGLYEQYF
j_gene: TRBJ2-5; abundance: few; v_gene: TRBV6-1; d_gene: NA; CDR3nt: TGTGCCAGCAGTGAAGGGACTAAGACCCAGTACTTC; CDR3aa: CASSEGTKTQYF
j_gene: TRBJ2-1; abundance: NA; v_gene: TRBV29-1; d_gene: TRBD2; CDR3nt: TGCAGCGTTGTAGGGACTAGCGTAAGCGGGGTATACAATGAGCAGTTCTTC; CDR3aa: CSVVGTSVSGVYNEQFF
j_gene: TRBJ2-3; abundance: NA; v_gene: TRBV12-3/TRBV12-4; d_gene: TRBD2; CDR3nt: TGTGCCAGCAGTTTAGGTCCAGCGGGAGTCTCGGATACGCAGTATTTT; CDR3aa: CASSLGPAGVSDTQYF
j_gene: TRBJ2-5; abundance: few; v_gene: TRBV3-1; d_gene: NA; CDR3nt: TGTGCCAGCAGCCAAGTGGTTGGCACCAGTGGGGAGACCCAGTACTTC; CDR3aa: CASSQVVGTSGETQYF
j_gene: TRBJ2-7; abundance: many; v_gene: TRBV7-2; d_gene: TRBD2; CDR3nt: TGCGCCAGCAGCTCGACTAGCGGACCCTACGAGCAGTACTTC; CDR3aa: CASSSTSGPYEQYF
j_gene: TRBJ1-1; abundance: NA; v_gene: TRBV7-8; d_gene: NA; CDR3nt: TGTGCCAGCAGCTTAGACTTGGGGATGAACACTGAAGCTTTCTTT; CDR3aa: CASSLDLGMNTEAFF